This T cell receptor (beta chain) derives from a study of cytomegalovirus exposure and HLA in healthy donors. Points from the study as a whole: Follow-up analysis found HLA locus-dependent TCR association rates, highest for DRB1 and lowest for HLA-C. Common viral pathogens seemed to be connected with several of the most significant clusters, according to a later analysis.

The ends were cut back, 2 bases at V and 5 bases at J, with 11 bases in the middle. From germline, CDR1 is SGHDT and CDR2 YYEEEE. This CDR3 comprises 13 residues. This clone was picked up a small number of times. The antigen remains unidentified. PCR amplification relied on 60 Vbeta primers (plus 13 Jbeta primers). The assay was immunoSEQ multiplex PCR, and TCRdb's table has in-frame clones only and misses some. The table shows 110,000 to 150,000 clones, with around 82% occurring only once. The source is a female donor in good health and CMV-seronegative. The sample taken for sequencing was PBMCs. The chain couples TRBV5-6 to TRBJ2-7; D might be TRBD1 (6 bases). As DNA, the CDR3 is TGTGCCAGCAGCTTAGTATCAGGGGACGAGCAGTACTTC. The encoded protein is CASSLVSGDEQYF.